One and the same sample provided the 9 T cell receptor beta chains below, sequenced in a study of beta chain features in type 1 diabetes. General observations from the study: Moderately but significantly shorter TCRB CDR3s were found in Type 1 diabetes patients in all four CD4+ subsets.

These receptors have no identified antigens. The sequenced template was cDNA made from the entire isolated RNA. Generated by immunoSEQ multiplex PCR, the TCRdb table keeps only in-frame clones and is missing some. The sample shows about 260,000 clones, around 20% of them seen only once. The source material was naive CD4+ T cells from blood. These receptors were obtained from a woman between 40 and 50 years old with type 1 diabetes.

This clone was seen a handful of times. The V gene is TRBV29-1, the J gene TRBJ2-5; D ambiguous. Germline V lookup: CDR1 SQVTM, CDR2 ANQGSEA. V lost 7 bases and J 4 bases, leaving 13 bases between the germline ends. This CDR3 is built from 12 residues. DNA for the CDR3: TGCAGCGCAGTTCTTTTAAGAGAGACCCAGTACTTC. Its protein product is CSAVLLRETQYF.

This clone turned up a few times. The chain recombines TRBV4-2 with TRBJ1-2; 8 nucleotides align to TRBD1. Germline V gives CDR1 LGHNA, CDR2 YNFKEQ. CDR3 size: 15 residues. V was pared by 3 bases and J by 8 bases, with 11 bases of the junction left unmatched. The CDR3 DNA sequence: TGTGCCAGCAGCCAGGTGACAGGGGAGGTTGAAGGCTACACCTTC. Translating gives CASSQVTGEVEGYTF.

This clone came up a few times. This chain connects TRBV30 to TRBJ1-1; D possibly corresponds to TRBD1 (5 bases). CDR1 is GTSNPN, CDR2 SVGIG, per germline (reference sequence). This CDR3 contains 13 residues. The V end lost 1 base, the J end lost 1 base, and 7 bases lay between the germline ends. The CDR3 reads CAWSAGGNTEAFF. In DNA, the CDR3 is TGTGCCTGGAGTGCGGGGGGGAACACTGAAGCTTTCTTT. The full variable domain, completed using reference TRBV30 and TRBJ1-1, is SQTIHQWPATLVQPVGSPLSLECTVEGTSNPNLYWYRQAAGRGLQLLFYSVGIGQISSEVPQNLSASRPQDRQFILSSKKLLLSDSGFYLCAWSAGGNTEAFFGQGTRLTVV.

The J gene is TRBJ1-5, the V gene TRBV6-5; unclear D gene. There are 15 residues in the CDR3. Germline V lookup: CDR1 MNHEY, CDR2 SVGAGI. Trimming left V 6 bases short and J 0 bases short, with 12 bases between. The CDR3 region has the DNA TGTGCCAGCAGCCCGGGATTTAATAGCAATCAGCCCCAGCATTTT. Its translation is CASSPGFNSNQPQHF.

V usage is TRBV18 and J usage is TRBJ2-1; TRBD1 aligns across 8 bases. Germline CDR1 KGHSH, CDR2 LQKENI. The CDR3 consists of 15 residues. V lost 3 bases to trimming and J lost 2 bases; unmatched junction nucleotides: 3. The CDR3 DNA reads as TGTGCCAGCTCACCCAGGGACAGGACCTACAATGAGCAGTTCTTC. Encoded protein: CASSPRDRTYNEQFF.

The chain links TRBV29-1 to TRBJ1-2; D is uncertain. The CDR3 sequence is 10 residues long. Germline lookup yields CDR1 SQVTM and CDR2 ANQGSEA. V lost 4 bases and J lost 6, with 6 bases in between. CDR3 protein: CSVGVDGYTF. CDR3 in DNA: TGCAGCGTTGGAGTGGATGGCTACACCTTC.

This clone was counted only a few times. This sample includes further DNA sequences coding for the same CDR3. The chain's CDR3 is CASSLQGTDTQYF. The CDR3 bases are TGTGCCAGCAGCCTACAGGGGACAGATACGCAGTATTTT. The chain has TRBV9 and TRBJ2-3; 7 bases agree with TRBD1. Germline CDR1 SGDLS, CDR2 YYNGEE. This CDR3 contains 13 residues. Unmatched junction bases numbered 2, after V lost 4 bases and J lost 3 bases.

This clone has only a few counts. This rearrangement joins TRBV4-1 to TRBJ2-1, with D perhaps TRBD2 (6 bases). The CDR3 length is 15 residues. Trimming took 6 bases from V and 4 from J, leaving 16 bases between them. Germline V gene sequence: CDR1 MGHRA, CDR2 YSYEKL. CDR3 sequence (DNA): TGCGCCAGCAGTCCTTTCGGGACTCCTTACAATGAGCAGTTCTTC. This gives the protein CASSPFGTPYNEQFF.

The chain is built from TRBV18 and TRBJ1-1; 7 nucleotides line up with TRBD1. Trimming removed 3 bases from V and 4 bases from J; junction bases left unmatched: 11. There are 16 residues in the CDR3. Germline V CDR1 and CDR2: KGHSH, LQKENI. CDR3 DNA: TGTGCCAGCTCACCCGGTCGACAGGGTAGAGGCACTGAAGCTTTCTTT. Protein product: CASSPGRQGRGTEAFF. Using reference TRBV18 and TRBJ1-1 for the parts outside the CDR3, the full variable domain is NAGVMQNPRHLVRRRGQEARLRCSPMKGHSHVYWYRQLPEEGLKFMVYLQKENIIDESGMPKERFSAEFPKEGPSILRIQQVVRGDSAAYFCASSPGRQGRGTEAFFGQGTRLTVV.